The text below deals with one T cell receptor beta chain. This sample stems from a study of T-cell memory formation after mild COVID-19. TCRdb processed the 5' RACE reads anew with MiXCR; each CDR3 protein has one entry. Among 400,000 to 550,000 distinct CDR3 sequences listed, 20% to 25% were seen once. This CDR3 spans 11 amino acids. V lost 1 base, J lost 5 bases, and 6 bases lay in between. Germline V gives CDR1 DFQATT, CDR2 SNEGSKA (reference sequence). This receptor was taken from an adult woman who had mild COVID-19 (a few samples of this study predate the infection). Cell type and time point are not known. V gene TRBV20-1 combines with J gene TRBJ2-7; D ambiguous. Specimen: PBMCs or a T cell subset sorted from them (not recorded which). CDR3 bases: TGCAGTGCTAGAGCGGGCCACGAGCAGTACTTC. It codes for CSARAGHEQYF.